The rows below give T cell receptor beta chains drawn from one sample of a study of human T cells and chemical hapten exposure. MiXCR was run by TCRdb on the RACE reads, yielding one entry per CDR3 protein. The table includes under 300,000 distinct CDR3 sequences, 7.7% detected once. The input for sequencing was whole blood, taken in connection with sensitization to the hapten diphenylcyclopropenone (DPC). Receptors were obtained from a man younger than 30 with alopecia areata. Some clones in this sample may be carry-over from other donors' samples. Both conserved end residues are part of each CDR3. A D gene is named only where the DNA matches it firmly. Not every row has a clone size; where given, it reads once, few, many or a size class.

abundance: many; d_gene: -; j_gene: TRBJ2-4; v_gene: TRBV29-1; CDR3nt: TGCAGCGCTGTACAAGAAAACATTCAGTACTTC; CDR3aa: CSAVQENIQYF
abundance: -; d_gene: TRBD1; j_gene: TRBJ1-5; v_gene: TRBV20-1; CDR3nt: TGCAGTGCCCAAACCGGGACAGCCTCCAATCAGCCCCAGCATTTT; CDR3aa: CSAQTGTASNQPQHF
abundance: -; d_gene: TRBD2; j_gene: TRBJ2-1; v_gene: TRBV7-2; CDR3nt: TGTGCCAGCAGGTTAACTAGCGGGGGTATAAGCTCCTACAATGAGCAGTTCTTC; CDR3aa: CASRLTSGGISSYNEQFF
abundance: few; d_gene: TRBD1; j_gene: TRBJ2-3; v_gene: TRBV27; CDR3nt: TGTGCCAGCAGTCCGCTTGGGACAGGCGGCCCAATACGGGGGTATTTT; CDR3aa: CASSPLGTGGPIRGYF
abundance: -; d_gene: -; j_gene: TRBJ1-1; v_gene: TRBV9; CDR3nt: TGTGCCAGCAGCGTAGCCAGGACGAACACTGAAGCTTTCTTT; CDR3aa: CASSVARTNTEAFF
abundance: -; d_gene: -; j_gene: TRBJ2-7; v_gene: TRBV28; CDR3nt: TGTGCCAGCTCCCCGGAGGTCTACGAGCAGTACTTC; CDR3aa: CASSPEVYEQYF
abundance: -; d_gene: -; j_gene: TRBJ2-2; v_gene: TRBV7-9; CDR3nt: TGTGCCAGCAGCTTAGAGTCCGGGGGCAAAAACACCGGGGAGCTGTTTTTT; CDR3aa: CASSLESGGKNTGELFF
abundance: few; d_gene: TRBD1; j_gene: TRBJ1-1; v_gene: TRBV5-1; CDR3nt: TGCGCCACCACAACAGGGGAGAGGAACACTGAAGCTTTCTTT; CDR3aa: CATTTGERNTEAFF
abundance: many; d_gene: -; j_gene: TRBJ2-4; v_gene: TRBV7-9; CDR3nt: TGTGCCAGCAGCCTAACCGGGCCCAGTTTACAAAACATTCAGTACTTC; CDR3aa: CASSLTGPSLQNIQYF
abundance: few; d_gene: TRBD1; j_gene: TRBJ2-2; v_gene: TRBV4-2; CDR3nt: TGTGCCAGCAGCCAATCGGACAGGCGGCTGTTTTTT; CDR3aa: CASSQSDRRLFF
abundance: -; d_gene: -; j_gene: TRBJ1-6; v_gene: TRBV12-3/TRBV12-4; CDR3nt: TGTGCCAGCAGTTTATTTCTAGTAGGTAATTCACCCCTCCACTTT; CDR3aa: CASSLFLVGNSPLHF
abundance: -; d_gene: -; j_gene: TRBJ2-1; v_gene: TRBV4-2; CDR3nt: TGTGCCAGCAGCCCCAGGGGGGAGAACTACAATGAGCAGTTCTTC; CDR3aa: CASSPRGENYNEQFF
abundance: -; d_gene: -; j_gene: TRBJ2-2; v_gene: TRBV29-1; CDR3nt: TGCAGTGGACGTAGGGGGGAAACCACCGGGGAGCTGTTTTTT; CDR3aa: CSGRRGETTGELFF
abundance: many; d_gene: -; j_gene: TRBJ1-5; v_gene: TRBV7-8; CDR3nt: TGTGCCAGCAGCTTAGCGCGCCCCCTCTACAGTCAGCCCCAGCATTTT; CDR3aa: CASSLARPLYSQPQHF
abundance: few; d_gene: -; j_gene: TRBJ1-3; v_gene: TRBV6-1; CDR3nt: TGTGCCAGCAGTGAAGGTCCACTTAACACCATATATTTT; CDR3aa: CASSEGPLNTIYF
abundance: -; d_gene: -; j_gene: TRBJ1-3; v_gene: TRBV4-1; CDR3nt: TGCGCCAGCAGCCTCCTTTGGGGAGACTCTGGAAACACCATATATTTT; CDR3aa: CASSLLWGDSGNTIYF
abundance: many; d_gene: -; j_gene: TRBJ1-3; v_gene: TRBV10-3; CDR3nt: TGTGCCATCAGTGAGTTTATCGGGGTGAAAAACACCATATATTTT; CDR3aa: CAISEFIGVKNTIYF
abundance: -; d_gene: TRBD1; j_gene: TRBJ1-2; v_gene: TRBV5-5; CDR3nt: TGTGCCAGCATGGACAGGGCTTATGGCTACACCTTC; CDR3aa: CASMDRAYGYTF
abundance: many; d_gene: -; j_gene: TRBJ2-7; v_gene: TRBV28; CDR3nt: TGTGCCAGCAGTTTATTGTGGACAACGTACGAGCAGTACTTC; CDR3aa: CASSLLWTTYEQYF
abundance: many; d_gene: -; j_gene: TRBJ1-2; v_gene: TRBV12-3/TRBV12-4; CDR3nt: TGTGCCAGCAAATTACAGGGTTGGGCGGGCTACACCTTC; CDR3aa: CASKLQGWAGYTF
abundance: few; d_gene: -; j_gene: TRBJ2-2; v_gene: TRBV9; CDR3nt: TGTGCCAGCAGCTCTGACAGTGGGACCGGGGAGCTGTTTTTT; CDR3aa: CASSSDSGTGELFF
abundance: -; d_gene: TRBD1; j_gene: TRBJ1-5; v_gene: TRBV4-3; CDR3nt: TGCGCCAGCAGCCAAGGGACAGGAGGCTATAGCAATCAGCCCCAGCATTTT; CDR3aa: CASSQGTGGYSNQPQHF
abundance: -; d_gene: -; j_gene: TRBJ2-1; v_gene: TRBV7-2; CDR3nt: TGTGCCAGCAGCGCACAAGGGACTGCTTACGATGAGCAGTTCTTC; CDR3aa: CASSAQGTAYDEQFF
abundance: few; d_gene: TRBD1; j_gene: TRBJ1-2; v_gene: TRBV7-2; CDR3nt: TGTGCCAGCAGCATCGCGGCAGGGGGCTCCTATGGCTACACCTTC; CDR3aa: CASSIAAGGSYGYTF
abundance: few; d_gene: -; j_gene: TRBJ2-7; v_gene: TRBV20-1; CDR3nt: TGCAGTGCTAAGGAGGCAGGATACGAGCAGTACTTC; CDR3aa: CSAKEAGYEQYF
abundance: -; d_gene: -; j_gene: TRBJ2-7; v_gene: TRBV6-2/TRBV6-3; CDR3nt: TGTGCCAGCAGTTATAGTTCGACAGTCGGATCCTACGAGCAGTACTTC; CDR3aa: CASSYSSTVGSYEQYF
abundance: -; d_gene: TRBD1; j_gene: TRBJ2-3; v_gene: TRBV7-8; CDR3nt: TGTGCCAGCAGCTTAAGACAGGGGACCCGGCGGGGCACAGATACGCAGTATTTT; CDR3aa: CASSLRQGTRRGTDTQYF
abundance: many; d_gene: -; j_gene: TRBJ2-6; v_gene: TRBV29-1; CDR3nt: TGCAGCGTTGGAGACCTAGCTGGGGCCAACGTCCTGACTTTC; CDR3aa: CSVGDLAGANVLTF
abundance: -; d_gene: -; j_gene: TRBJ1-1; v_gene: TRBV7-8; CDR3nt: TGTGCCAGCAGCTTAAGAGAGGGTTTTGGCGCTGAAGCTTTCTTT; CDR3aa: CASSLREGFGAEAFF
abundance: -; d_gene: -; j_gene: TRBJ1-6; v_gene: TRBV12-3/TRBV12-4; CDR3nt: TGTGCCAGCAGTTTAGGACTGGCGCCTTCCAATTCACCCCTCCACTTT; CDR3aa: CASSLGLAPSNSPLHF
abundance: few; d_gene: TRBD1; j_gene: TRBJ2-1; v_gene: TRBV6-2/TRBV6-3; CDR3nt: TGTGCCAGCAGCCCCGGGACAGACTACTACAATGAGCAGTTCTTC; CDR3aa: CASSPGTDYYNEQFF
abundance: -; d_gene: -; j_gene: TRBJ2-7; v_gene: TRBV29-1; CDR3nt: TGCAGCGTTGTTCAGGGCTCCTACGAGCAGTACTTC; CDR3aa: CSVVQGSYEQYF
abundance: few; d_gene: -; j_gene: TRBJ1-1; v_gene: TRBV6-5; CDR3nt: TGTGCCAGCAAACACTCGAACACTGAAGCTTTCTTT; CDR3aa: CASKHSNTEAFF
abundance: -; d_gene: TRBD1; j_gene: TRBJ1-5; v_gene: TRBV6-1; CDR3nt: TGTGCCAGCCAGGGACAGGGCCGAGTCGCCTCCACCGCGAATCAGCCCCAGCATTTT; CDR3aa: CASQGQGRVASTANQPQHF
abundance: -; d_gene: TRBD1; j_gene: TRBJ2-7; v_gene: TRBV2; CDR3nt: TGTGCCAGCAGGGATCACCCGGGACAGGGGAGCTCCTACGAGCAGTACTTC; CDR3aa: CASRDHPGQGSSYEQYF
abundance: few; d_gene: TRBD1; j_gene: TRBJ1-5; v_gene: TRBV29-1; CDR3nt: TGCAGCGTTGTTGGACAGGCCGATCAGCCCCAGCATTTT; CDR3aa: CSVVGQADQPQHF
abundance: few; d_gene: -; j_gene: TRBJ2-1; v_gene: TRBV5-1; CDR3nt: TGCGCCAGCAGCTTGGTACCGGGGGCAAGTAATGAGCAGTTCTTC; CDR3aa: CASSLVPGASNEQFF
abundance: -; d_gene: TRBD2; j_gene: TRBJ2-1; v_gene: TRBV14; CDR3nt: TGTGCCAGCAGCCAAGCACCCGGGACTAGCGGGGTAGTGGCCAATGAGCAGTTCTTC; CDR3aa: CASSQAPGTSGVVANEQFF
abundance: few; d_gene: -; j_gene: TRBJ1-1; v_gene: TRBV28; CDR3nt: TGTGCCAGCAGACGATCCGGGGCAGACACTGAAGCTTTCTTT; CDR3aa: CASRRSGADTEAFF
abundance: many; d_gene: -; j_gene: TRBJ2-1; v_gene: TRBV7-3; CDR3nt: TGTGCCAGCAGCTTAGAGGGGATCAATGAGCAGTTCTTC; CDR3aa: CASSLEGINEQFF
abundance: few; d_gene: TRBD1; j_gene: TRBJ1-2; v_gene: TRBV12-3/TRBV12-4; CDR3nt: TGTGCCAGCAGTGATCAAGGGGGCAGAGGCTACACCTTC; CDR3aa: CASSDQGGRGYTF
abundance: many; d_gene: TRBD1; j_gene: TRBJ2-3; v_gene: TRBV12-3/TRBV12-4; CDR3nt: TGTGCCAGCAGGGAACAGGGGGGCACAGATACGCAGTATTTT; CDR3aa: CASREQGGTDTQYF
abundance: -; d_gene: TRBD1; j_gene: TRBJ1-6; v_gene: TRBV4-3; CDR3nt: TGCGCCAGCAGCCCCGGGACAGGGAATCGGGCACCCCTCCACTTT; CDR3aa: CASSPGTGNRAPLHF
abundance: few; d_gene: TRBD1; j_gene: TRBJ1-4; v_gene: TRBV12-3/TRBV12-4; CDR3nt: TGTGCCAGCAGTTTATGGGGACAGGGGGCAACTAATGAAAAACTGTTTTTT; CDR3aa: CASSLWGQGATNEKLFF
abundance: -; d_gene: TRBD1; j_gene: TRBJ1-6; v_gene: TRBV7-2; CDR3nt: TGTGCCAGCAGCTTAGTGACAGGGGACTCACCCCTCCACTTT; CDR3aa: CASSLVTGDSPLHF
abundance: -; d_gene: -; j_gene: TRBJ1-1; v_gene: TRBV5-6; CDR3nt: TGTGCCAGCAGCTTGTTATTGTTCCGGGCGGACACTGAAGCTTTCTTT; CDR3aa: CASSLLLFRADTEAFF
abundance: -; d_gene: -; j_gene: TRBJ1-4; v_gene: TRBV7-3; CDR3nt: TGTGCCAGTTCAAGGGCTATTGGTGAAAAACTGTTTTTT; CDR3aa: CASSRAIGEKLFF
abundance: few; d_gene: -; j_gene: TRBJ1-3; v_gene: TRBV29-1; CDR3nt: TGCAGCGCTGAACTGCCTCACTCTGGAAACACCATATATTTT; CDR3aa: CSAELPHSGNTIYF
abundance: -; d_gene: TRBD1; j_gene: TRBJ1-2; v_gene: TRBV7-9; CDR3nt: TGTGCCAGCAGCTTAACCGGAGGACAGGGGGCTCGGTCTGGCTACACCTTC; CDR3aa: CASSLTGGQGARSGYTF
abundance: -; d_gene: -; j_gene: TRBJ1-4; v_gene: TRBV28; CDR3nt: TGTGCCAGCAGTAAATTACCCTTGAAAATGCTGTTTTTT; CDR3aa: CASSKLPLKMLFF
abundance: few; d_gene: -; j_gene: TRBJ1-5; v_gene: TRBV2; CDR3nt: TGTGCCAGCAGAACAGGGAGACCGAATCAGCCCCAGCATTTT; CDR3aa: CASRTGRPNQPQHF
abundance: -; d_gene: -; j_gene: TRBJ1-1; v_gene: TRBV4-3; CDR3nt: TGCGCCAGCAGCCAGTTGACAGGGAACACTGAAGCTTTCTTT; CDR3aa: CASSQLTGNTEAFF
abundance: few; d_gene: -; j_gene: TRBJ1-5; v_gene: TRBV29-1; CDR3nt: TGCAGCGTTGCACAGGAAAATCAGCCCCAGCATTTT; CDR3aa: CSVAQENQPQHF
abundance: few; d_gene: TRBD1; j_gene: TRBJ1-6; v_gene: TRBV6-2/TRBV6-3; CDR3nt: TGTGCCAGCAGGTACAGGGGGCAGGAATCACCCCTCCACTTT; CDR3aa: CASRYRGQESPLHF
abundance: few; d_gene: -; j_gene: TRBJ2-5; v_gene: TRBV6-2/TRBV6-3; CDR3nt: TGTGCCAGCAGTTACCCCGGATGGACCCAGTACTTC; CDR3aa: CASSYPGWTQYF